These 20 T cell receptor beta chains came from one sample sequenced in a study of cytomegalovirus exposure and HLA in healthy donors (dated by TCRdb to about 2017). Libraries were constructed by the immunoSEQ multiplex PCR assay. The multiplex PCR relied on a mix of 60 forward primers for TCR Vbeta segments and 13 reverse primers for TCR Jbeta segments. The source is immuneACCESS, and TCRdb retained only in-frame sequences with V and J called. Part of the clones is not carried over; for the studies checked, unresolved V genes explain less than half of this, and the remainder is unexplained. The sample yields roughly 150,000 clones; roughly three quarters were counted once. The ten largest clones capture about an eighth of the sample. Material for sequencing was PBMCs. The receptors here all came from a middle-aged woman in good health and CMV-seronegative.

The chain has TRBV19 and TRBJ1-5; TRBD1 matches at 7 bases. With V trimmed by 4 bases and J by 2 bases, 5 bases remained unmatched. Looked up from germline, CDR1 is LNHDA and CDR2 is SQIVND (reference sequence). This CDR3 is built from 15 residues. CDR3 loop: CASSRGGQGNQPQHF. The CDR3 DNA sequence: TGTGCCAGTAGTAGGGGAGGACAGGGCAATCAGCCCCAGCATTTT. Drawing the rest from reference TRBV19 and TRBJ1-5, the complete variable domain is DGGITQSPKYLFRKEGQNVTLSCEQNLNHDAMYWYRQDPGQGLRLIYYSQIVNDFQKGDIAEGYSVSREKKESFPLTVTSAQKNPTAFYLCASSRGGQGNQPQHFGDGTRLSIL.

On this clone itself: One end of the junction varies from germline; a read error may be responsible. This chain connects TRBV7-7 to TRBJ2-3; 7 bases fit TRBD1. The CDR3 extends over 14 amino acids. The germline gives CDR1 SSHAT, CDR2 FNYEAQ (reference sequence). CDR3 sequence: CASSLGGYTDTQYF. The CDR3 nucleotides are TGTGCTAGCAGCTTAGGGGGCTACACAGATACGCAGTATTTT. Filled out from reference TRBV7-7 and TRBJ2-3, the complete variable domain reads GAGVSQSPRYKVTKRGQDVTLRCDPISSHATLYWYQQALGQGPEFLTYFNYEAQPDKSGLPSDRFSAERPEGSISTLTIQRTEQRDSAMYRCASSLGGYTDTQYFGPGTRLTVL.

This clone was seen just once. The chain employs TRBV2 and TRBJ2-7; the D gene is possibly TRBD1 (5 bases). V lost 4 bases, J lost 6 bases, and 13 bases lay in between. Germline-derived CDR1 and CDR2 are SNHLY and FYNNEI. The CDR3 extends over 13 amino acids. The CDR3 sequence: CASSAPGMGEQYF. As DNA, the CDR3 is TGTGCCAGCAGTGCACCAGGGATGGGCGAGCAGTACTTC.

J is TRBJ1-3 and V is TRBV11-2; 7 bases are a match to TRBD1. The CDR3 extends over 17 amino acids. The junction had 11 bases not matched to a gene; V was cut back by 5 bases and J by 1 base. The germline V gene has CDR1 SGHAT and CDR2 FQNNGV. CDR3 DNA sequence: TGTGCCAGCAGCCTCACCGGGACAGCGTTTTCTGGAAACACCATATATTTT. As protein: CASSLTGTAFSGNTIYF.

The rearrangement links TRBV11-3 to TRBJ2-7; no clear D gene. The V end was cut by 5 bases, the J end by 6 bases, with 11 bases between. This CDR3 contains 12 residues. Germline CDR1 SGHNT, CDR2 YENEEA. Here the CDR3 DNA reads TGTGCCAGCAGCCGAACTGGCGGCGAGCAGTACTTC. Its translation: CASSRTGGEQYF. The complete variable domain, with remaining parts taken from reference TRBV11-3 and TRBJ2-7, reads EAGVVQSPRYKIIEKKQPVAFWCNPISGHNTLYWYLQNLGQGPELLIRYENEEAVDDSQLPKDRFSAERLKGVDSTLKIQPAELGDSAVYLCASSRTGGEQYFGPGTRLTVT.

In its sample, this clone was seen once. The rearrangement links TRBV2 to TRBJ1-5; possibly TRBD1 for D (5 bases). Germline CDR1 is SNHLY and CDR2 is FYNNEI. V was shortened by 3 bases and J by 5 bases, with 8 bases between the two germline ends. This CDR3 is 13 amino acids long. CDR3 DNA sequence: TGTGCCAGCAGTGAGCAGGGCCATCAGCCCCAGCATTTT. It codes for CASSEQGHQPQHF. Full variable domain (remainder filled in from reference TRBV2 and TRBJ1-5): EPEVTQTPSHQVTQMGQEVILRCVPISNHLYFYWYRQILGQKVEFLVSFYNNEISEKSEIFDDQFSVERPDGSNFTLKIRSTKLEDSAMYFCASSEQGHQPQHFGDGTRLSIL.

The chain recombines TRBV11-2 with TRBJ1-2; D is ambiguous. Looked up from germline, CDR1 is SGHAT and CDR2 is FQNNGV. This CDR3 region has 13 residues. V was shortened by 5 bases and J by 6 bases, with 13 bases between the two germline ends. The DNA of the CDR3 is TGTGCCAGCAGCGCAGACGGGGTCGATGGCTACACCTTC. This sequence encodes CASSADGVDGYTF.

The rearrangement uses TRBV7-6 and TRBJ2-2, with 13 bases that match TRBD2. This CDR3 is 20 amino acids long. V gave up 2 bases and J gave up 2 bases; unmatched junction bases: 11. Per germline, CDR1 SGHVS and CDR2 FNYEAQ. The CDR3 here is CASSLIGTTSGRYNTGELFF. CDR3 nucleotides: TGTGCCAGCAGCTTAATTGGTACGACTAGCGGGAGGTATAACACCGGGGAGCTGTTTTTT.

The chain carries TRBV5-4 and TRBJ1-2, with D tentatively TRBD1 (5 bases). CDR1 SGHNT and CDR2 YYREEE come from the germline V gene (reference sequence). The CDR3 runs to 13 residues. Trimming stripped 4 bases from V and 2 bases from J, with 9 bases between. In DNA form, the CDR3 reads TGTGCCAGCAGCGGGGGAGGAAACTATGGCTACACCTTC. It codes for CASSGGGNYGYTF.

This clone was detected only once. V is TRBV9 and J is TRBJ2-7, with TRBD1 as a possible D gene (5 bases). In germline, CDR1 is SGDLS, CDR2 YYNGEE. This CDR3 is 15 amino acids long. Between the trimmed V and J ends, which lost 0 bases and 0 bases, there was a span of 10 bases. CDR3 loop: CASSVGGSSSYEQYF. In DNA form, the CDR3 reads TGTGCCAGCAGCGTAGGGGGCAGCAGCTCCTACGAGCAGTACTTC.

V is TRBV7-8 and J is TRBJ1-1; D unclear. The V gene's germline CDR1 is SGHVS and CDR2 FQNEAQ. V was pared by 5 bases and J by 6 bases, with 13 bases between. The CDR3 runs 13 residues. CDR3 sequence reads: CASSLRKHPEAFF. CDR3 DNA: TGTGCCAGCAGCCTCAGGAAACACCCTGAAGCTTTCTTT.

The V and J genes are TRBV7-3 and TRBJ2-2, with a tentative D call TRBD2 (5 bases). CDR1 is SGHTA, CDR2 FQGTGA, per germline. The CDR3 is 16 residues long. Deletions cut 3 bases from V and 6 bases from J, with 17 bases between. CDR3 residues: CASSFLGGSSAGELFF. CDR3 DNA: TGTGCCAGCAGCTTTCTCGGTGGGAGTAGCGCCGGGGAGCTGTTTTTT.

This chain joins TRBV10-3 and TRBJ2-1, with 10 nucleotides matching TRBD2. The CDR3 consists of 13 residues. The trim removed 8 bases at V and 5 bases at J, leaving 3 bases unmatched. CDR1 is ENHRY, CDR2 SYGVKD, per germline. The DNA for the CDR3 is TGTGCCATCGGACTAGCGGACAACAATGAGCAGTTCTTC. This gives the protein CAIGLADNNEQFF.

This rearrangement joins TRBV6-1 to TRBJ1-2; D not resolved. The V end lost 7 bases, the J end lost 6 bases, and 21 bases lay between the germline ends. Germline V gene lookup returns CDR1 MNHNS and CDR2 SASEGT. This CDR3 is built from 15 residues. The CDR3 DNA reads as TGTGCCAGCACAGACTTACCGGGATGGAGGAATGGCTACACCTTC. It is translated as CASTDLPGWRNGYTF.

The rearrangement links TRBV6-4 to TRBJ1-6, with TRBD1 identical over 7 bases. The CDR3 has 14 amino acids. CDR1 and CDR2 from the germline V gene are MRHNA and SNTAGT. Trimming took 6 bases from V and 6 from J; bases not matched to a gene: 5. CDR3 amino acids: CASSRDSINSPLHF. The CDR3 DNA follows: TGTGCCAGCAGCCGGGACAGCATTAATTCACCCCTCCACTTT.

The genes are TRBV7-6 and TRBJ2-5, with TRBD1 matching 9 bases. CDR3 length: 13 amino acids. Germline-derived CDR1 and CDR2 are SGHVS and FNYEAQ. V trimming: 8 bases; J trimming: 5 bases; junction bases outside the gene matches: 6. The CDR3 reads CASRGQGYETQYF. DNA for the CDR3: TGTGCCAGCCGGGGACAGGGATATGAGACCCAGTACTTC.

This clone was counted between two and nine times. The chain links TRBV11-2 to TRBJ2-1, with D unclear. Trimming removed 5 bases from V and 8 bases from J, with 7 bases in between. From germline, CDR1 is SGHAT and CDR2 FQNNGV. The CDR3 loop spans 11 amino acids. The CDR3 loop is CASSLSYEQFF. In DNA, the CDR3 is TGTGCCAGCAGCCTCTCGTATGAGCAGTTCTTC.

This chain joins TRBV28 and TRBJ2-2; a possible D gene is TRBD2 (5 bases). V gave up 5 bases and J gave up 7 bases, with 14 bases separating them. The CDR3 length is 14 residues. Per germline, CDR1 MDHEN and CDR2 SYDVKM. In DNA, the CDR3 is TGTGCCAGCAGTCCACCACGGGGTGTCGGGGAGCTGTTTTTT. The encoded protein is CASSPPRGVGELFF.

The chain joins TRBV2 to TRBJ1-1; D not certain. The V gene's germline CDR1 is SNHLY and CDR2 FYNNEI. The CDR3 runs to 13 residues. V gave up 5 bases and J gave up 6 bases, with 13 bases separating them. CDR3 residues: CASSLDLGAEAFF. In DNA form, the CDR3 reads TGTGCCAGCAGTCTCGATCTCGGGGCTGAAGCTTTCTTT.

V and J are TRBV6-5 and TRBJ1-1, with 8 bases that match TRBD1. This CDR3 is built from 15 residues. V lost 6 bases to trimming and J lost 9 bases; unmatched junction nucleotides: 15. CDR1 and CDR2 from the germline V gene are MNHEY and SVGAGI. In nucleotides, the CDR3 is TGTGCCAGCAGATCTACAGGGGGTGGGACCTTTAAAGCTTTCTTT. It encodes CASRSTGGGTFKAFF.